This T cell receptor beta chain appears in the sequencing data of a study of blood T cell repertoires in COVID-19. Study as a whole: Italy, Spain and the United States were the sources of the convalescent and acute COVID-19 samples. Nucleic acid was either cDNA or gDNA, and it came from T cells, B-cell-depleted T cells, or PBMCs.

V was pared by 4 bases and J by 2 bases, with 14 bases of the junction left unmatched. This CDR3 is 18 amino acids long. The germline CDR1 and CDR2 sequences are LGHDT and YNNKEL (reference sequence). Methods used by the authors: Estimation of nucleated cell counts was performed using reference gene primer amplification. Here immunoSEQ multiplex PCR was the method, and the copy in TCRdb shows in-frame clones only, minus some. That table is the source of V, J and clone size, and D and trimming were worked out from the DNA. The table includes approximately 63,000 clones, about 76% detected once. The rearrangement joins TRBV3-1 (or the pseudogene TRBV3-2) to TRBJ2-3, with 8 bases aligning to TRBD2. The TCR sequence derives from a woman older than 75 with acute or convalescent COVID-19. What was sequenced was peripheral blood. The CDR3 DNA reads TGTGCCAGCAGCCCTGGAGCGACGGGAGGGCCGACCACAGATACGCAGTATTTT. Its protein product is CASSPGATGGPTTDTQYF.